This entry is about one T cell receptor (beta chain). The antigen is not known. This record comes from a study of radiotherapy plus CTLA-4 blockade in lung cancer. Using immunoSEQ multiplex PCR, the repertoire was profiled, and TCRdb retains in-frame clones only, with some absent. The sample lists some 110,000 clones; about 77% were seen once. Chemo-refractory metastatic non-small-cell lung cancer patients received focal radiation with ipilimumab CTLA-4 blockade. Study results and caveats: Expansion in blood of tumor-derived TCR clones was seen after radiotherapy plus ipilimumab. Response was reportedly best predicted by early blood T cell clone dynamics, with interferon-beta.

Losses at the gene ends were 0 bases for V and 8 bases for J; bases not matched to a gene: 4. This CDR3 contains 15 residues. Germline CDR1 MNHEY, CDR2 SVGAGI. Here the sequenced sample was peripheral blood, taken from a patient treated with radiotherapy plus ipilimumab. This rearrangement joins TRBV6-5 to TRBJ1-4, with 9 bases fitting TRBD1. This TCR was recovered from a human donor with non-small cell lung cancer who had a partial response to radiotherapy plus ipilimumab. The CDR3 here is CASSYSYRGQEKLFF. The CDR3 DNA is TGTGCCAGCAGTTACTCGTACAGGGGGCAAGAAAAACTGTTTTTT.